These T cell receptor beta chains were read from a single sample in a study of blood T cell repertoires in COVID-19. The repertoire was sequenced with immunoSEQ multiplex PCR; TCRdb's copy has only in-frame clones and lacks some. The data show 60,000 to 75,000 clones, with around 84% seen just once and 12% held by the top ten. Sequences were obtained from peripheral blood. The receptors were sampled from a human donor in a cohort sampled during active COVID-19. Both conserved end residues are part of each CDR3. A D gene is named only where the DNA matches it firmly. The listing skips clone size in some rows; elsewhere it reads once, few, many or a size class.

CDR3 length	J gene	V gene	D gene	clone size	CDR3 protein	CDR3 DNA
15	TRBJ2-7	TRBV9	.	few	CASSVGSRQGGEQYF	TGTGCCAGCAGCGTAGGGTCTCGGCAGGGAGGCGAGCAGTACTTC
14	TRBJ1-1	TRBV7-9	.	.	CASSLAAGDTEAFF	TGTGCCAGCAGCTTAGCCGCGGGGGACACTGAAGCTTTCTTT
17	TRBJ1-2	TRBV7-6	.	.	CASSLAPWSLANYGYTF	TGTGCCAGCAGCTTAGCCCCCTGGTCTCTAGCTAACTATGGCTACACCTTC
21	TRBJ2-7	TRBV6-6	TRBD2	few	CASSTNPRPGTSGRPSYEQYF	TGTGCCAGCAGCACTAACCCTCGGCCTGGGACTAGCGGGAGACCATCCTACGAGCAGTACTTC
16	TRBJ1-5	TRBV19	.	few	CASSPRELYSNQPQHF	TGTGCCAGTAGTCCACGAGAGCTTTATAGCAATCAGCCCCAGCATTTT
15	TRBJ2-7	TRBV5-1	.	.	CASSLGALTNYEQYF	TGCGCCAGCAGCTTGGGGGCACTCACCAACTACGAGCAGTACTTC
14	TRBJ1-3	TRBV7-8	.	.	CASSLVTAGNTIYF	TGTGCCAGCAGCTTAGTAACAGCTGGAAACACCATATATTTT
15	TRBJ1-6	TRBV3-1/TRBV3-2	TRBD1	.	CASSLSGTDYSPLHF	TGTGCCAGCAGCCTTTCCGGGACAGACTATTCACCCCTCCACTTT
15	TRBJ1-2	TRBV6-2/TRBV6-3	.	.	CASSYGGAAQYGYTF	TGTGCCAGCAGTTACGGCGGGGCGGCACAATATGGCTACACCTTC
13	TRBJ2-7	TRBV4-3	TRBD1	.	CASSHSTGTEQYF	TGCGCCAGCAGCCATTCGACAGGGACCGAGCAGTACTTC
15	TRBJ1-2	TRBV4-1	.	.	CASSQLQSPNYGYTF	TGCGCCAGCAGCCAGTTACAGTCCCCTAACTATGGCTACACCTTC
13	TRBJ2-7	TRBV12-3/TRBV12-4	.	.	CASSLVGTDEQYF	TGTGCCAGCAGTTTAGTGGGGACTGACGAGCAGTACTTC
15	TRBJ2-1	TRBV7-2	.	.	CASSLSGSLYNEQFF	TGTGCCAGCAGCTTAAGTGGGAGTCTGTACAATGAGCAGTTCTTC
15	TRBJ1-1	TRBV5-3	TRBD1	.	CARSLVGTANTEAFF	TGTGCCAGAAGCTTGGTGGGGACAGCGAACACTGAAGCTTTCTTT
16	TRBJ2-1	TRBV7-2	TRBD2	few	CASSLDVAGGQDEQFF	TGTGCCAGCAGCTTAGACGTAGCGGGAGGGCAGGATGAGCAGTTCTTC
14	TRBJ2-7	TRBV5-4	TRBD1	once	CASSPGTGDYEQYF	TGTGCCAGCAGCCCCGGGACAGGGGACTACGAGCAGTACTTC
17	TRBJ2-1	TRBV7-9	.	.	CASSPLGGAPAYNEQFF	TGTGCCAGCAGCCCCCTCGGGGGAGCGCCCGCCTACAATGAGCAGTTCTTC
14	TRBJ2-1	TRBV7-9	TRBD1	.	CASSLTGDYNEQFF	TGTGCCAGCAGCCTGACAGGGGATTACAATGAGCAGTTCTTC
18	TRBJ1-4	TRBV5-1	TRBD1	.	CASSLDPLTGGINEKLFF	TGCGCCAGCAGCTTGGACCCTTTGACAGGGGGGATTAATGAAAAACTGTTTTTT
15	TRBJ1-6	TRBV28	TRBD1	.	CASSREQGLNSPLHF	TGTGCCAGCAGTCGAGAACAGGGGTTGAATTCACCCCTCCACTTT
13	TRBJ2-3	TRBV4-3	.	.	CASSLRGLDTQYF	TGCGCCAGCAGCCTTAGAGGCTTGGATACGCAGTATTTT
17	TRBJ2-1	TRBV10-3	TRBD2	.	CAISDIKQREVDNEQFF	TGTGCCATCAGTGATATTAAGCAGCGGGAGGTGGATAATGAGCAGTTCTTC
17	TRBJ1-4	TRBV25-1	TRBD1	.	CASSGANRGLTNEKLFF	TGTGCCAGCAGTGGCGCAAACAGGGGCCTAACTAATGAAAAACTGTTTTTT
11	TRBJ2-1	TRBV7-9	.	.	CASRRADEQFF	TGTGCCAGCAGGCGGGCGGATGAGCAGTTCTTC
17	TRBJ1-1	TRBV7-8	TRBD1	.	CASSRKAPGQGNIEAFF	TGTGCCAGCAGCAGAAAGGCCCCCGGACAGGGCAATATTGAAGCTTTCTTT
14	TRBJ2-5	TRBV11-1	.	.	CASHPEQGDETQYF	TGTGCCAGTCATCCCGAACAGGGAGATGAGACCCAGTACTTC
19	TRBJ2-1	TRBV12-1	.	.	CASSFVGGERQGNNDEQFF	TGTGCCAGCAGCTTTGTTGGTGGGGAAAGACAGGGGAATAACGATGAGCAGTTCTTC
15	TRBJ1-2	TRBV19	TRBD1	.	CASSIDPGGFVGYTF	TGTGCCAGTAGTATTGACCCAGGGGGCTTCGTTGGCTACACCTTC